This is a list of T cell receptor beta chains from one sample in a study of T cell responses to AZD1222 COVID-19 vaccine. The method was immunoSEQ multiplex PCR; TCRdb's version includes in-frame clones alone and lacks a portion of them. This table has some 110,000 clones, around 83% appearing once. The material was peripheral blood, obtained 28 days after the second AZD1222 dose. The origin of the receptors is an adult who received the AZD1222 COVID-19 vaccine. The CDR3 runs from the conserved cysteine through the conserved F or W. Each record gives: J gene, V gene, clone size, D gene, CDR3 protein, CDR3 DNA. A D gene is named only where the DNA matches it firmly. Size tells how often a clone was seen (once, few, many) or the class of an expanded clone, and some rows leave it out.

TRBJ2-1 | TRBV4-1 | . | . | CASSQVGLRQDNEQFF | TGCGCCAGCAGCCAAGTAGGTTTGCGGCAAGACAATGAGCAGTTCTTC
TRBJ1-5 | TRBV6-5 | . | . | CASSRAYSNQPQHF | TGTGCCAGCAGCAGGGCATATAGCAATCAGCCCCAGCATTTT
TRBJ2-7 | TRBV20-1 | . | . | CSATQGWEQYF | TGCAGTGCAACGCAGGGGTGGGAGCAGTACTTC
TRBJ1-1 | TRBV19 | few | . | CASSIGGWGPNTEAFF | TGTGCCAGTAGTATAGGGGGGTGGGGGCCGAACACTGAAGCTTTCTTT
TRBJ2-7 | TRBV9 | . | . | CASSRGHGLYEQYF | TGTGCCAGCAGTCGGGGGCACGGGCTTTACGAGCAGTACTTC
TRBJ1-3 | TRBV11-1 | . | TRBD1 | CASSLAGTGGSGNTIYF | TGTGCCAGCAGCTTAGCGGGGACAGGGGGATCTGGAAACACCATATATTTT
TRBJ1-2 | TRBV4-3 | . | . | CASSPNREVGYGYTF | TGCGCCAGCAGCCCCAACCGGGAGGTGGGCTATGGCTACACCTTC
TRBJ2-1 | TRBV2 | . | . | CASTKLASGGNEQFF | TGTGCCAGCACTAAACTGGCTTCTGGGGGGAATGAGCAGTTCTTC
TRBJ2-5 | TRBV18 | once | TRBD2 | CASSPTYSGEETQYF | TGTGCCAGCTCACCAACCTACAGCGGGGAAGAGACCCAGTACTTC
TRBJ2-5 | TRBV7-2 | . | . | CASSLVGLAETQYF | TGTGCCAGCAGCTTAGTAGGGCTAGCGGAGACCCAGTACTTC
TRBJ1-1 | TRBV5-1 | . | TRBD1 | CASSSAGTGGIMNTEAFF | TGCGCCAGCAGCTCCGCCGGGACAGGGGGCATCATGAACACTGAAGCTTTCTTT
TRBJ1-3 | TRBV9 | . | TRBD1 | CASSIGQGAVGNTIYF | TGTGCCAGCAGCATCGGACAGGGGGCAGTTGGAAACACCATATATTTT
TRBJ1-5 | TRBV19 | . | TRBD1 | CASSLTGSNQPQHF | TGTGCCAGTAGTCTGACAGGGAGCAATCAGCCCCAGCATTTT
TRBJ2-1 | TRBV19 | . | TRBD1 | CASSPRQGKNNEQFF | TGTGCCAGTAGCCCCCGACAGGGAAAAAACAATGAGCAGTTCTTC
TRBJ1-1 | TRBV11-2 | . | . | CASSLDLGGDEAFF | TGTGCCAGCAGCTTAGATCTCGGGGGCGATGAAGCTTTCTTT
TRBJ2-6 | TRBV4-2 | . | . | CASSQEVLAWGANVLTF | TGTGCCAGCAGCCAAGAAGTCCTAGCGTGGGGGGCCAACGTCCTGACTTTC
TRBJ1-2 | TRBV5-1 | once | . | CASSSDMGHYGYTF | TGCGCCAGCAGCTCAGACATGGGCCACTATGGCTACACCTTC
TRBJ1-5 | TRBV12-2 | . | . | CASRWDPDSLRNQPQHF | TGTGCAAGTCGCTGGGATCCGGACAGTTTACGCAATCAGCCCCAGCATTTT
TRBJ2-2 | TRBV29-1 | . | . | CSVKLTGELFF | TGCAGCGTTAAACTCACCGGGGAGCTGTTTTTT
TRBJ2-1 | TRBV9 | . | . | CASSVGQGSNYNEQFF | TGTGCCAGCAGCGTAGGGCAGGGGAGTAACTACAATGAGCAGTTCTTC
TRBJ1-3 | TRBV7-2 | . | . | CASSLALGAGNTIYF | TGTGCCAGCAGCTTAGCGCTCGGGGCTGGAAACACCATATATTTT
TRBJ2-5 | TRBV20-1 | . | . | CSAREGETQYF | TGCAGTGCTAGAGAAGGAGAGACCCAGTACTTC
TRBJ2-3 | TRBV5-1 | . | . | CASSLRAGTDTQYF | TGCGCCAGCAGCTTGCGGGCGGGCACAGATACGCAGTATTTT
TRBJ1-1 | TRBV5-1 | few | . | CASSLEGSEAFF | TGCGCCAGCAGCTTGGAAGGGTCTGAAGCTTTCTTT
TRBJ1-1 | TRBV7-3 | few | TRBD1 | CASSSPWDRGSIGRTEAFF | TGTGCCAGCAGCTCACCGTGGGACAGGGGTAGTATAGGGCGGACTGAAGCTTTCTTT
TRBJ1-1 | TRBV7-9 | . | . | CASSLPLGPMNTEAFF | TGTGCCAGCAGCCTCCCCTTGGGCCCTATGAACACTGAAGCTTTCTTT
TRBJ2-7 | TRBV15 | . | . | CATSRDREILVTYEQYF | TGTGCCACCAGCAGAGATCGGGAGATACTAGTTACCTACGAGCAGTACTTC
TRBJ2-7 | TRBV27 | . | . | CASSLDGPYEQYF | TGTGCCAGCAGTTTGGACGGACCCTACGAGCAGTACTTC
TRBJ2-5 | TRBV7-3 | . | TRBD1 | CASSPTGRETQYF | TGTGCCAGCAGCCCGACAGGGCGAGAGACCCAGTACTTC
TRBJ2-1 | TRBV10-3 | . | TRBD2 | CAIRDGLAAGEQFF | TGTGCCATCAGGGATGGACTAGCTGCCGGTGAGCAGTTCTTC